The 2 T cell receptor beta chains reported below all come from one sample, sequenced in a study of cytomegalovirus exposure and HLA in healthy donors. Profiled with immunoSEQ multiplex PCR; TCRdb holds only in-frame clones, not every one. The sample holds around 200,000 clones, about 80% seen once. Material: PBMCs. The source is a woman aged 18 to 35 in good health and CMV-seropositive.

This chain links TRBV6-6 with TRBJ2-1; a possible D gene is TRBD2 (6 bases). Trimming removed 8 bases at V and 2 bases at J, with 10 bases between. The CDR3 has 13 amino acids. Germline V lookup: CDR1 MNHNY, CDR2 SVGAGI (reference sequence). As DNA, the CDR3 is TGTGCCAGCGGGACTCGCGCCTACAATGAGCAGTTCTTC. Its protein is CASGTRAYNEQFF.

This chain links TRBV15 with TRBJ2-5; tentatively, D is TRBD2 (5 bases). V was pared by 3 bases and J by 2 bases, with 13 bases between. This CDR3 comprises 15 residues. CDR1 and CDR2 (germline): LNHNV, YYDKDF (reference sequence). The CDR3 loop is CATSRADDYQETQYF. Here the CDR3 DNA reads TGTGCCACCAGCAGGGCTGACGACTATCAAGAGACCCAGTACTTC.